Each of the 23 T cell receptor beta chains below was sequenced from the same sample in a study of blood T cell repertoires in COVID-19 (dated by TCRdb to the early 2020s). Library generation was performed with the immunoSEQ multiplex PCR assay. The table was pulled from immuneACCESS by TCRdb, which kept in-frame rearrangements only. Such tables lose some clones; where checked, under half of the loss comes from unresolved V genes, and the rest has no known cause. This sample comprises fewer than 250,000 clones, around 83% of them detected only once. Together, the top ten hold around 23% of the sample. The specimen sequenced was PBMCs or T cells enriched from blood (not recorded which). Receptors were obtained from a woman aged 40 to 50 in a cohort exposed to, infected with or recovered from COVID-19 (not recorded which).

The chain carries TRBV5-5 and TRBJ1-3, with D unresolved. This CDR3 spans 16 amino acids. Between the trimmed V and J ends, which lost 0 bases and 1 base, there was a span of 11 bases. Germline V gene sequence: CDR1 SGHKS, CDR2 YYEKEE (reference sequence). DNA of the CDR3: TGTGCCAGCAGCTTGGGGCCTTCTTTATCTGGAAACACCATATATTTT. Translated, it gives CASSLGPSLSGNTIYF.

The chain carries TRBV6-2 or TRBV6-3 and TRBJ2-3; a weak D match, TRBD2 (6 bases). V dropped 6 bases and J dropped 6 bases, with 16 bases sitting between them. Germline-derived CDR1 and CDR2 are MNHEY and SVGEGT. The CDR3 covers 14 residues. The CDR3 DNA sequence: TGTGCCAGCAGCGTGGGGGGTTATAAGGATACGCAGTATTTT. Its translation is CASSVGGYKDTQYF.

The gene calls are TRBV19 and TRBJ1-5; D may be TRBD1 (5 bases). Germline V gene sequence: CDR1 LNHDA, CDR2 SQIVND (reference sequence). Trimming left V 3 bases short and J 7 bases short, with 10 bases between. The CDR3 totals 13 residues. The CDR3 nucleotides are TGTGCCAGTAGTATGGGGCCTCGACAGCCCCAGCATTTT. The encoded protein is CASSMGPRQPQHF. The whole variable domain, remainder taken from reference TRBV19 and TRBJ1-5, is DGGITQSPKYLFRKEGQNVTLSCEQNLNHDAMYWYRQDPGQGLRLIYYSQIVNDFQKGDIAEGYSVSREKKESFPLTVTSAQKNPTAFYLCASSMGPRQPQHFGDGTRLSIL.

A few counts support this clone. The CDR3 loop is CASSPGLGTEQFF. CDR3 DNA sequence: TGCGCCAGCAGCCCTGGACTGGGAACTGAGCAGTTCTTC. The V and J genes are TRBV4-3 and TRBJ2-1, with D possibly TRBD2 on 5 matching bases. This CDR3 spans 13 amino acids. CDR1 and CDR2 (germline): LGHNA, YSLEER. Trimming shortened V by 4 bases and J by 9 bases, and 13 bases separated the two germline ends.

The chain joins TRBV11-2 to TRBJ2-1; a possible D gene is TRBD2 (7 bases). There are 14 residues in the CDR3. Trimming left V 3 bases short and J 7 bases short, with 13 bases between. CDR1 SGHAT and CDR2 FQNNGV come from the germline V gene. For the CDR3, the DNA is TGTGCCAGCAGCTTCCCGGGGGGCGGTAATGAGCAGTTCTTC. This gives the protein CASSFPGGGNEQFF.

This sequence joins TRBV11-2 and TRBJ1-5, with 8 bases lining up with TRBD1. The CDR3 extends over 15 amino acids. The germline V gene has CDR1 SGHAT and CDR2 FQNNGV. J gave up 8 bases and V 5 bases, and 11 bases lay outside the gene matches. The CDR3, as DNA: TGTGCCAGCAGCGCAGGACAGGGTGCTGGAGAGCCCCAGCATTTT. This encodes CASSAGQGAGEPQHF.

The chain recombines TRBV5-5 with TRBJ1-1; 7 bases map to TRBD1. The germline CDR1 and CDR2 sequences are SGHKS and YYEKEE (reference sequence). V shed 4 bases and J 4 bases; nucleotides not matched to a gene: 7. The CDR3 extends over 14 amino acids. This chain's CDR3 is CASSKLTGVTEAFF. DNA of the CDR3: TGTGCCAGCAGCAAGCTTACAGGGGTCACTGAAGCTTTCTTT.

The V and J genes are TRBV5-1 and TRBJ2-1; 8 bases agree with TRBD2. Germline lookup yields CDR1 SGHRS and CDR2 YFSETQ. This CDR3 spans 16 amino acids. With V trimmed by 4 bases and J by 0 bases, 6 bases remained unmatched. In nucleotides, the CDR3 is TGCGCCAGCAGCCCGGAGCGGGAGTCCTCCTACAATGAGCAGTTCTTC. Its protein is CASSPERESSYNEQFF.

The V gene is TRBV27, the J gene TRBJ2-1; 9 bases fit TRBD2. The CDR3 loop spans 14 amino acids. Germline CDR1 reads MNHEY; CDR2 reads SMNVEV (reference sequence). V shed 6 bases, J shed 3 bases, and the junction held 3 bases outside the gene matches. The CDR3 here is CASRISGGYNEQFF. CDR3 DNA sequence: TGTGCCAGCAGAATTAGCGGGGGCTACAATGAGCAGTTCTTC.

The chain is built from TRBV19 and TRBJ1-6, with TRBD1 matching over 8 bases. With V trimmed by 4 bases and J by 5 bases, 4 bases remained unmatched. The CDR3 has 15 amino acids. Germline assignment: CDR1 LNHDA and CDR2 SQIVND (reference sequence). CDR3 bases: TGTGCCAGTAGTAGCAAACAGGGGGATAATTCACCCCTCCACTTT. Amino acid sequence: CASSSKQGDNSPLHF.

V usage is TRBV2 and J usage is TRBJ2-1, with D perhaps matching TRBD2 (6 bases). Between the trimmed V and J ends, which lost 2 bases and 0 bases, there was a span of 14 bases. The germline V gene has CDR1 SNHLY and CDR2 FYNNEI. The CDR3 totals 17 residues. The DNA for the CDR3 is TGTGCCAGCAGTGAAAAAATCGGGGGAAGCTCCTACAATGAGCAGTTCTTC. It specifies CASSEKIGGSSYNEQFF.

This rearrangement joins TRBV14 to TRBJ2-3; 10 nucleotides align to TRBD2. CDR1 SGHDN and CDR2 FVKESK come from the germline V gene. The CDR3 has 17 residues. V lost 0 bases and J lost 4; bases outside the gene matches: 7. CDR3: CASSQDLAGETPDTQYF. The CDR3 nucleotides read TGTGCCAGCAGCCAAGATCTAGCGGGAGAGACTCCAGATACGCAGTATTTT.

This chain joins TRBV5-1 and TRBJ1-1; 7 bases map to TRBD1. The CDR3 consists of 15 residues. Trimming took 0 bases from V and 8 from J; bases not matched to a gene: 10. Germline CDR1 SGHRS, CDR2 YFSETQ. CDR3: CASSLVGQLEAEAFF. Written as DNA, the CDR3 is TGCGCCAGCAGCTTGGTGGGACAGTTAGAAGCCGAAGCTTTCTTT.

This chain joins TRBV27 and TRBJ1-2; D is uncertain. There are 15 residues in the CDR3. Germline V gene lookup returns CDR1 MNHEY and CDR2 SMNVEV (reference sequence). V was clipped by 1 base and J by 8 bases, with 17 bases between them. The CDR3 loop reads CASSLFGVSGVGYTF. CDR3 DNA: TGTGCCAGCAGTTTATTTGGGGTATCCGGGGTAGGCTACACCTTC.

V usage is TRBV29-1 and J usage is TRBJ1-2, with D possibly being TRBD1 (5 bases). V lost 4 bases, J lost 4 bases, and 13 bases lay in between. There are 13 residues in the CDR3. Looked up from germline, CDR1 is SQVTM and CDR2 is ANQGSEA. The CDR3 nucleotides read TGCAGCGTTGGTCTCGGGAGGGGCTATGGCTACACCTTC. It codes for CSVGLGRGYGYTF.

The chain combines TRBV29-1 with TRBJ1-1; D is possibly TRBD1 (6 bases). V was pared by 6 bases and J by 11 bases, with 16 bases between. Germline-derived CDR1 and CDR2 are SQVTM and ANQGSEA. The CDR3 loop spans 11 amino acids. As DNA, the CDR3 is TGCAGCGTCCCAGGGGTAATAAAGGCTTTCTTT. Protein sequence: CSVPGVIKAFF.

The V and J genes are TRBV30 and TRBJ1-1, with TRBD1 as a possible D gene (6 bases). Per the germline V gene, CDR1 is GTSNPN and CDR2 is SVGIG (reference sequence). The CDR3 runs to 13 residues. Deletions cut 2 bases from V and 5 bases from J, with 12 bases between. DNA of the CDR3: TGTGCCTGGAGTCTGGGGGCTAAGACTGAAGCTTTCTTT. Translating gives CAWSLGAKTEAFF.

This chain connects TRBV7-2 to TRBJ1-1; 8 nucleotides agree with TRBD1. CDR1 is SGHTA, CDR2 FQGNSA, per germline. The V and J ends lost 4 bases and 7 bases, in that order; junction bases with no gene match: 5. The CDR3 extends over 13 amino acids. The CDR3 here is CASSWGQAVEAFF. The CDR3, as DNA: TGTGCCAGCAGCTGGGGACAGGCAGTTGAAGCTTTCTTT.

The chain combines TRBV11-1 with TRBJ2-7; the match to TRBD2 covers 7 bases. This CDR3 is 15 amino acids long. The trim removed 1 base at V and 0 bases at J, leaving 3 bases unmatched. Germline-derived CDR1 and CDR2 are SGHAT and FQDESV (reference sequence). The CDR3 DNA sequence: TGTGCCAGCAGCTTAGTGGCTAGCGGCTCCTACGAGCAGTACTTC. Its protein is CASSLVASGSYEQYF.

This chain uses TRBV4-2 with TRBJ2-5, with a weak D call TRBD1 (6 bases). The germline V and J ends were trimmed by 0 bases and 2 bases, with 10 bases remaining between them. CDR1 is LGHNA, CDR2 YNFKEQ, per germline. CDR3 size: 15 residues. The CDR3 region has the DNA TGTGCCAGCAGCCAAGAGTGGACAGATCAAGAGACCCAGTACTTC. Its protein is CASSQEWTDQETQYF.

The genes are TRBV11-3 and TRBJ2-1; TRBD2 matches 12 bases. Per germline, CDR1 SGHNT and CDR2 YENEEA. Germline trimming cut 4 bases from V and 4 bases from J; bases unmatched to any gene: 8. This CDR3 is built from 17 residues. The CDR3 reads CASSSLGLAGGYNEQFF. CDR3 DNA sequence: TGTGCCAGCAGCTCTCTGGGTCTAGCGGGAGGGTACAATGAGCAGTTCTTC.

This clone was counted between two and nine times. This chain uses TRBV6-2 or TRBV6-3 with TRBJ2-3; D is undetermined. CDR1 and CDR2 (germline): MNHEY, SVGEGT. V was shortened by 5 bases and J by 8 bases, with 23 bases between the two germline ends. This CDR3 is 16 amino acids long. CDR3 sequence: CASSEFGGSGSSTQYF. CDR3 in DNA: TGTGCCAGCAGTGAGTTTGGCGGCTCGGGTTCTAGTACGCAGTATTTT.

Points on this clone: Other DNA sequences within the sample encode an identical CDR3. V gene TRBV11-2 combines with J gene TRBJ1-5, with 7 bases identical to TRBD1. J lost 5 bases, V lost 1 base, and 2 bases had no gene match. The CDR3 runs 14 residues. The germline V gene has CDR1 SGHAT and CDR2 FQNNGV. CDR3 residues: CASSLGGGDQPQHF. The CDR3 nucleotides are TGTGCCAGCAGCTTAGGAGGGGGCGATCAGCCCCAGCATTTT.